This T cell receptor beta chain was captured by sequencing in a study of blood T cell repertoires in COVID-19. Study-level information: Nucleic acid was either cDNA or gDNA, and it came from T cells, B-cell-depleted T cells, or PBMCs.

Germline CDR1 is SGHNT and CDR2 is YENEEA. Trimming shortened V by 5 bases and J by 8 bases, and 11 bases separated the two germline ends. The CDR3 has 12 amino acids. The assay was immunoSEQ multiplex PCR, and TCRdb's table has in-frame clones only and misses some. The sample lists 95,000 to 100,000 clones; 80% to 90% were seen once. This receptor was obtained from a woman between 25 and 40 years old with acute or convalescent COVID-19. Sequencing used peripheral blood. The chain employs TRBV11-3 and TRBJ2-3; D uncertain. The CDR3 nucleotides are TGTGCCAGCAGCCTCGACCTAGGTACGCAGTATTTT. It specifies CASSLDLGTQYF.